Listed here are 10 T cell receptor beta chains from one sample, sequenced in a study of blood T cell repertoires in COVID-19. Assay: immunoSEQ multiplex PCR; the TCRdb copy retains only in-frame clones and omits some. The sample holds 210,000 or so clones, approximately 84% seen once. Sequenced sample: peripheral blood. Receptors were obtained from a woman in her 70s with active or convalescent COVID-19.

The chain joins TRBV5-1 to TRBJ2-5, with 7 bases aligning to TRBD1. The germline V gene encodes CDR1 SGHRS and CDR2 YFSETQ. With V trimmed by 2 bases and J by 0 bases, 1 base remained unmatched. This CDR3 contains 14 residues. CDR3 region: CASSFQGDQETQYF. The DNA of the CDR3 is TGCGCCAGCAGCTTTCAGGGGGACCAAGAGACCCAGTACTTC.

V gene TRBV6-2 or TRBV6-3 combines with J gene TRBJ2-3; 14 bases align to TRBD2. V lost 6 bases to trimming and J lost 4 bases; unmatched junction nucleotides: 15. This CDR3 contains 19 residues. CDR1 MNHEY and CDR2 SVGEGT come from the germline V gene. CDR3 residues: CASSPEGLAGVGSPDTQYF. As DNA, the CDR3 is TGTGCCAGCAGCCCTGAGGGACTAGCGGGAGTAGGTAGTCCAGATACGCAGTATTTT.

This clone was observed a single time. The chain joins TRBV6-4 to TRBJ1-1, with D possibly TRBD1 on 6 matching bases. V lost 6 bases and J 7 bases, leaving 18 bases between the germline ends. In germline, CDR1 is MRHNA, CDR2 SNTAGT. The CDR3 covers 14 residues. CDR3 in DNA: TGTGCCAGCAGCCCGGGACCAGGGGTGGATGAAGCTTTCTTT. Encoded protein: CASSPGPGVDEAFF.

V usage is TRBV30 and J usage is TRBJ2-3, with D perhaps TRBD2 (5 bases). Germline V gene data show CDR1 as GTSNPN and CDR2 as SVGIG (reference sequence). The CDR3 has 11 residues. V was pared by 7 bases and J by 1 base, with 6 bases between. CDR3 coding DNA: TGTGCCTTCGGGGGCACAGATACGCAGTATTTT. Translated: CAFGGTDTQYF.

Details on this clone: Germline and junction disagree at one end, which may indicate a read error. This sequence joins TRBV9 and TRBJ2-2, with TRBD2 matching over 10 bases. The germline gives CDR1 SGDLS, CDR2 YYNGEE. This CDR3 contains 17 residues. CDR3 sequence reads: CASSVGLAGAKTGELFF. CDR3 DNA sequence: TGTGCCAGCAGCGTAGGGCTAGCGGGAGCGAAAACCGGGGAGCTGTTTTTT.

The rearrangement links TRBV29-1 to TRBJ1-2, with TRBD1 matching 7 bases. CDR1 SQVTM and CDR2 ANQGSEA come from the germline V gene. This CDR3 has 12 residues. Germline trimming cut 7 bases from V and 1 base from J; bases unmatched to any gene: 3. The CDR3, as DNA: TGCAGCGCCTACAGGGGTAACTATGGCTACACCTTC. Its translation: CSAYRGNYGYTF.

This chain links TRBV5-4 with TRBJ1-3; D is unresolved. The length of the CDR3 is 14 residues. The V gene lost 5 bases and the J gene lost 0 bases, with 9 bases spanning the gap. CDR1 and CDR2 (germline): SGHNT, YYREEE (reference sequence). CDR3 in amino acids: CASSSALSGNTIYF. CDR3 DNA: TGTGCCAGCAGTAGCGCCCTCTCTGGAAACACCATATATTTT.

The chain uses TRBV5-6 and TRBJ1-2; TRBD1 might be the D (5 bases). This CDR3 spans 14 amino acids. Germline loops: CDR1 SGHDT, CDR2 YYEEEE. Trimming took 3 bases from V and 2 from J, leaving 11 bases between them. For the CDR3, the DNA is TGTGCCAGCAGCTCGAGGCGGGGCAACTATGGCTACACCTTC. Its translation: CASSSRRGNYGYTF.

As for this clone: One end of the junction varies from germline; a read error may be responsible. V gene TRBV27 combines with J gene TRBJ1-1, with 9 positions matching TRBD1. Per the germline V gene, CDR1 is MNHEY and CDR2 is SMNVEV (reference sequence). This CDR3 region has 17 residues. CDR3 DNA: TGTGCCAGCAGTCTATCCGGGACAGGGACGAGGAACACTGAAGCTTTCTTT. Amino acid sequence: CASSLSGTGTRNTEAFF.

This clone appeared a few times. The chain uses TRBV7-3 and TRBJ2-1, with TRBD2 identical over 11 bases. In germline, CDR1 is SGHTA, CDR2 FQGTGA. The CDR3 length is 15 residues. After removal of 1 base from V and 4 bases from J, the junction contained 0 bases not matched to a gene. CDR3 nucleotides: TGTGCCAGCAGCTTAAGACTAGCGGGGTACAATGAGCAGTTCTTC. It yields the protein CASSLRLAGYNEQFF.